A selection of T cell receptor beta chains follows, all from one sample in a study of cytomegalovirus exposure and HLA in healthy donors. Profiled with immunoSEQ multiplex PCR; TCRdb holds only in-frame clones, not every one. The sample records 150,000 to 200,000 clones, 70% to 90% being singletons. Sequencing was carried out using PBMCs. These receptors came from a man aged 25-45 years in good health and CMV-seropositive. Both conserved end residues are part of each CDR3. The order of the fields is J gene, V gene, clone size, D gene, CDR3 protein, CDR3 DNA. A D gene is named only where the DNA matches it firmly. Size tells how often a clone was seen (once, few, many) or the class of an expanded clone, and some rows leave it out.

TRBJ1-2	TRBV7-9	.	.	CASSLEVAADGYTF	TGTGCCAGCAGCTTAGAGGTCGCGGCAGATGGCTACACCTTC
TRBJ2-6	TRBV11-3	.	.	CASSTRQTLYSGANVLTF	TGTGCCAGCAGTACCAGACAGACACTTTACTCTGGGGCCAACGTCCTGACTTTC
TRBJ2-7	TRBV4-1	.	TRBD2	CASSQGRGEFYEQYF	TGCGCCAGCAGCCAAGGCCGGGGGGAGTTCTACGAGCAGTACTTC
TRBJ1-2	TRBV6-4	.	.	CASSDTGLYGYTF	TGTGCCAGCAGTGACACAGGGCTCTATGGCTACACCTTC
TRBJ2-1	TRBV5-4	.	TRBD1	CASSLVGRGHHEQFF	TGTGCCAGCAGCTTGGTAGGTAGGGGGCACCATGAGCAGTTCTTC
TRBJ2-5	TRBV7-9	.	TRBD2	CASSFQGYRGGEETQYF	TGTGCCAGCAGCTTTCAGGGCTACCGGGGAGGGGAAGAGACCCAGTACTTC
TRBJ1-5	TRBV7-9	.	TRBD1	CASSLGPTGGKQPQHF	TGTGCCAGCAGCTTAGGACCGACAGGGGGCAAGCAGCCCCAGCATTTT
TRBJ2-5	TRBV9	.	.	CASSGQGSQETQYF	TGTGCCAGCAGCGGGCAGGGGTCCCAAGAGACCCAGTACTTC
TRBJ2-5	TRBV4-3	.	.	CASSQDQGHQYF	TGCGCCAGCAGCCAAGATCAGGGACACCAGTACTTC
TRBJ1-2	TRBV5-6	once	.	CASSPDSRPNYGYTF	TGTGCCAGCAGCCCTGACAGTCGCCCAAACTATGGCTACACCTTC
TRBJ2-3	TRBV6-5	.	TRBD2	CASSLQRESPTDTQYF	TGTGCCAGCAGTTTACAGCGGGAATCCCCCACAGATACGCAGTATTTT
TRBJ2-6	TRBV6-4	.	.	CASSDADRTDGANVLTF	TGTGCCAGCAGTGACGCCGACAGGACAGATGGGGCCAACGTCCTGACTTTC
TRBJ2-7	TRBV13	.	TRBD2	CASANQGAGGPRYGEQYF	TGTGCCAGCGCTAATCAAGGAGCGGGGGGCCCCAGGTACGGCGAGCAGTACTTC